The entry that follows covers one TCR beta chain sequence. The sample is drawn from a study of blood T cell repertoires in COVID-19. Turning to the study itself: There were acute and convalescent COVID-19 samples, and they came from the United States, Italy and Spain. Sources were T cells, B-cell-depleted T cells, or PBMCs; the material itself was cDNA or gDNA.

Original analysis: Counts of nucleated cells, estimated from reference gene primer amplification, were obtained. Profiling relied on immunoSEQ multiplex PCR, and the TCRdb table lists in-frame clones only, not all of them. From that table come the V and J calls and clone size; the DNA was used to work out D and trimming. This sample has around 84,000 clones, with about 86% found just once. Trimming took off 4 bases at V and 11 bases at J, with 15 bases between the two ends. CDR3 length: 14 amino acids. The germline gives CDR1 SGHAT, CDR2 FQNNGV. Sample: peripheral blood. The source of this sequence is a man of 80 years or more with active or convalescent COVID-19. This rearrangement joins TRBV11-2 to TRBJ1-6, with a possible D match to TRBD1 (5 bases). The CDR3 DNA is TGTGCCAGCAGCTCCCTGGATGGGGCGGCACCCCTCCACTTT. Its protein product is CASSSLDGAAPLHF.